The 13 T cell receptor beta chains in this list originate from one sample, sequenced in a study of a mutant IDH1 vaccine in newly diagnosed glioma. The table came from immunoSEQ multiplex PCR; TCRdb's copy has only in-frame clones and leaves some out. The sample yields 30,000 to 40,000 clones, over 75% seen once. The time point here: week 47, end of study. In the vaccine, a single dose held 300 ug of the mutant IDH1 20-mer peptide, along with topical imiquimod. Their cognate antigens are unknown. The material sequenced was PBMCs, taken from a glioma patient whose treatment included an IDH1 peptide vaccine. These receptor sequences come from a woman between 40 and 55 years old with glioma.

This rearrangement joins TRBV6-1 to TRBJ1-1, with D uncertain. CDR1 is MNHNS and CDR2 is SASEGT in the germline V gene. The V end lost 3 bases, the J end lost 0 bases, and 5 bases lay between the germline ends. This CDR3 has 13 amino acids. CDR3 sequence: CASSEVLNTEAFF. The CDR3 nucleotides are TGTGCCAGCAGTGAGGTGCTGAACACTGAAGCTTTCTTT.

The chain is built from TRBV10-3 and TRBJ1-6, with D maybe TRBD1 (6 bases). The germline gives CDR1 ENHRY, CDR2 SYGVKD. The CDR3 consists of 16 residues. Trimming pared 6 bases from V and 3 bases from J, leaving 15 bases between. CDR3 coding DNA: TGTGCCATCAGATCGGACAGCGCAAGCTATAATTCACCCCTCCACTTT. It is translated as CAIRSDSASYNSPLHF.

The chain couples TRBV6-5 to TRBJ2-1; D not resolved. The length of the CDR3 is 14 residues. V was clipped by 0 bases and J by 5 bases, with 8 bases between them. In germline, CDR1 is MNHEY, CDR2 SVGAGI. The CDR3 loop is CASSYSKTHNEQFF. The CDR3 DNA is TGTGCCAGCAGTTACTCGAAAACACACAATGAGCAGTTCTTC.

The chain is built from TRBV19 and TRBJ1-1; D is perhaps TRBD1 (6 bases). Per germline, CDR1 LNHDA and CDR2 SQIVND (reference sequence). The length of the CDR3 is 14 residues. Trimming took off 5 bases at V and 7 bases at J, with 17 bases between the two ends. The CDR3 loop is CASSSPGANYEAFF. The CDR3, as DNA: TGTGCCAGTAGTTCCCCGGGGGCCAACTATGAAGCTTTCTTT.

This clone has more than one count but fewer than ten. In DNA form, the CDR3 reads TGTGCCAGCAGTTTTGGGAGAATGGCAGGAAACACCATATATTTT. Translation gives CASSFGRMAGNTIYF. The chain is built from TRBV6-5 and TRBJ1-3; D is unclear. The CDR3 extends over 15 amino acids. Germline CDR1 MNHEY, CDR2 SVGAGI. With 4 bases removed from V and 4 bases from J, the gap between germline ends came to 14 bases.

The chain has TRBV4-2 and TRBJ2-7, with D perhaps matching TRBD1 or TRBD2 (5 bases each). This CDR3 is built from 16 residues. CDR1 LGHNA and CDR2 YNFKEQ come from the germline V gene. With 0 bases removed from V and 3 bases from J, the gap between germline ends came to 15 bases. CDR3 residues: CASSQDAGTGLYEQYF. Here the CDR3 DNA reads TGTGCCAGCAGCCAAGATGCAGGAACGGGGCTCTACGAGCAGTACTTC.

The rearrangement joins TRBV29-1 to TRBJ2-1, with TRBD2 matching 7 bases. CDR1 and CDR2 (germline): SQVTM, ANQGSEA. The CDR3 loop spans 15 amino acids. Trimming at V came to 6 bases and at J to 0 bases, leaving 8 bases not matched to a gene. Here the CDR3 DNA reads TGCAGCGTCCAGACTAGCCCTAGCTCCTACAATGAGCAGTTCTTC. Protein product: CSVQTSPSSYNEQFF.

V usage is TRBV15 and J usage is TRBJ1-5, with 7 positions matching TRBD1. Germline V gives CDR1 LNHNV, CDR2 YYDKDF (reference sequence). The CDR3 length is 15 residues. The V gene end was trimmed by 3 bases and the J gene end by 0 bases; junction bases not matched to a gene: 2. The CDR3 sequence is CATSSTGDSNQPQHF. CDR3 bases: TGTGCCACCAGCAGTACAGGGGATAGCAATCAGCCCCAGCATTTT.

The chain combines TRBV10-3 with TRBJ1-1, with 7 nucleotides matching TRBD1. Trimming at V came to 2 bases and at J to 2 bases, leaving 14 bases not matched to a gene. Germline V lookup: CDR1 ENHRY, CDR2 SYGVKD. The CDR3 has 18 residues. CDR3 region: CAISERLWDRGTNTEAFF. CDR3 nucleotides: TGTGCCATCAGTGAGAGGTTATGGGACAGAGGTACCAACACTGAAGCTTTCTTT.

The chain joins TRBV5-1 to TRBJ2-7, with D perhaps assigned TRBD1 or TRBD2 (6 bases each). In germline, CDR1 is SGHRS, CDR2 YFSETQ. Trimming left V 2 bases short and J 0 bases short, with 12 bases between. The CDR3 totals 15 residues. For the CDR3, the DNA is TGCGCCAGCAGCTTAGGGGGGCCCCTCTCCTACGAGCAGTACTTC. Translating gives CASSLGGPLSYEQYF.

The chain uses TRBV18 and TRBJ1-2; TRBD1 aligns across 7 bases. The CDR3 is 15 residues long. The junction had 7 bases not matched to a gene; V was cut back by 0 bases and J by 6 bases. CDR1 and CDR2 from the germline V gene are KGHSH and LQKENI. In nucleotides, the CDR3 is TGTGCCAGCTCACCACCCGAATACAGGGGCGATGGCTACACCTTC. It translates to CASSPPEYRGDGYTF.

This clone has a handful of counts. J is TRBJ2-7 and V is TRBV5-6, with a possible D match to TRBD1 (5 bases). Germline CDR1 and CDR2: SGHDT and YYEEEE. V was trimmed by 4 bases and J by 3 bases, leaving 20 bases between them. The CDR3 spans 16 residues. The CDR3 DNA is TGTGCCAGCAGCCTGGCGTGGGGCAGCACCCTCTACGAGCAGTACTTC. It specifies CASSLAWGSTLYEQYF.

The chain joins TRBV15 to TRBJ2-2; 8 positions agree with TRBD2. Germline V gene sequence: CDR1 LNHNV, CDR2 YYDKDF (reference sequence). With 1 base clipped from V and 7 bases from J, the junction kept 8 bases outside the gene matches. CDR3 length equals 16 residues. This CDR3 reads CATSRAGTRAGGELFF. The CDR3 DNA reads TGTGCCACCAGCAGAGCAGGGACTAGGGCTGGCGGGGAGCTGTTTTTT.